In its sample, the clone carrying this T cell receptor beta chain was seen many times. V lost 3 bases and J 0 bases, leaving 12 bases between the germline ends. The CDR3 consists of 15 residues. CDR1 and CDR2 (germline): MNHEY, SVGEGT. This specimen belongs to a study of T cells after yellow fever vaccination. One entry per CDR3 protein results from TCRdb running MiXCR on the 5' RACE reads. The sample lists a few hundred thousand distinct CDR3 sequences, 3.6% occurring once. Sequencing used PBMCs, obtained on the day of the yellow fever booster vaccination. The clonotype comes from a man in his late teens or twenties who received the YFV17D yellow fever vaccine. The gene calls are TRBV6-2 or TRBV6-3 and TRBJ2-7; the D gene is possibly TRBD1 (5 bases). The CDR3 sequence: CASSYAGFRSYEQYF. The CDR3, as DNA: TGTGCCAGCAGTTATGCAGGGTTCCGCTCCTACGAGCAGTACTTC.